A single sample gave rise to the 20 T cell receptor beta chains below, sequenced in a study of T cells in Graves' hyperthyroidism and ophthalmopathy. Researchers took RNA transcripts and amplified the TCR beta CDR3 regions from them. With the HTBI primer set, the TCR CDR3 went through a first round of RT-PCR. A single record per CDR3 protein comes from TCRdb applying MiXCR to the multiplex PCR reads. The sample lists roughly 570,000 distinct CDR3 sequences; 46% were seen once. Sequenced: peripheral blood or thyroid tissue (not recorded which). The receptors originated from an adult woman with Graves' disease, either hyperthyroidism or ophthalmopathy (not recorded which).

The J gene is TRBJ1-5, the V gene TRBV10-3; 10 nucleotides align to TRBD1. V gave up 6 bases and J gave up 7 bases; unmatched junction bases: 15. The CDR3 contains 17 residues. The germline CDR1 and CDR2 sequences are ENHRY and SYGVKD. CDR3: CAISDNTGTGDRQPQHF. The CDR3 DNA follows: TGTGCCATCAGCGATAATACCGGGACAGGGGATCGACAGCCCCAGCATTTT.

This clonotype has at least ten counts. The rearrangement uses TRBV7-3 and TRBJ2-7; D could derive from TRBD1 or TRBD2 (5 bases each). Germline V gives CDR1 SGHTA, CDR2 FQGTGA. This CDR3 spans 13 amino acids. V was shortened by 5 bases and J by 6 bases, with 14 bases between the two germline ends. CDR3 sequence (DNA): TGTGCCAGCAGCCCAGAGGGTGGGGGCGAGCAGTACTTC. Translated, it gives CASSPEGGGEQYF.

V and J are TRBV7-2 and TRBJ1-5, with no clear D. V lost 6 bases and J lost 1, with 13 bases in between. CDR3 length equals 15 residues. Germline lookup yields CDR1 SGHTA and CDR2 FQGNSA. The CDR3 protein is CASSLVAGSNQPQHF. The CDR3 DNA follows: TGTGCCAGCAGTCTAGTTGCAGGCAGCAATCAGCCCCAGCATTTT.

The CDR3 is CASSGPLSGQGVREKLFF. The CDR3 DNA reads as TGTGCCAGCAGCGGCCCCCTCTCGGGACAGGGCGTGAGGGAAAAACTGTTTTTT. The V gene is TRBV9, the J gene TRBJ1-4; TRBD1 aligns across 9 bases. Germline CDR1 SGDLS, CDR2 YYNGEE. V shed 3 bases and J 8 bases; nucleotides not matched to a gene: 17. The CDR3 extends over 18 amino acids.

This clonotype has only a few counts. J is TRBJ1-1 and V is TRBV10-3, with D maybe TRBD1 (6 bases). This CDR3 has 15 residues. From germline, CDR1 is ENHRY and CDR2 SYGVKD. The V and J ends lost 0 bases and 1 base respectively, with 9 bases between them. The CDR3: CAISESGQTNTEAFF. The CDR3 coding sequence is TGTGCCATCAGTGAGTCCGGACAGACGAACACTGAAGCTTTCTTT.

This clonotype was counted only a few times. This chain uses TRBV6-6 with TRBJ1-1; D is possibly TRBD1 (5 bases). Looked up from germline, CDR1 is MNHNY and CDR2 is SVGAGI (reference sequence). Trimming removed 6 bases from V and 4 bases from J, with 15 bases in between. The CDR3 contains 14 residues. CDR3 in DNA: TGTGCCAGCAGCGTGACAGTTTTAGGCACTGAAGCTTTCTTT. Protein product: CASSVTVLGTEAFF.

A single count supports this clonotype. This chain joins TRBV10-2 and TRBJ1-2, with TRBD1 identical over 8 bases. With V trimmed by 6 bases and J by 7 bases, 7 bases remained unmatched. The CDR3 is made up of 13 amino acids. Germline CDR1 reads WSHSY; CDR2 reads SAAADI. CDR3 DNA: TGCGCCAGCAGCGCGGACAGGGTTGGTGGCTACACCTTC. It encodes CASSADRVGGYTF.

This clonotype was seen repeatedly, ten times or more. V and J are TRBV7-8 and TRBJ1-5; the D gene is possibly TRBD1 (6 bases). The CDR3 runs 16 residues. V was shortened by 2 bases and J by 5 bases, with 16 bases between the two germline ends. The germline V gene has CDR1 SGHVS and CDR2 FQNEAQ. CDR3 in amino acids: CASSLRRGGLDQPQHF. The CDR3 DNA follows: TGTGCCAGCAGCTTACGGAGGGGGGGGCTCGATCAGCCCCAGCATTTT.

This chain links TRBV7-9 with TRBJ1-5, with D perhaps TRBD1 (5 bases). CDR1 is SEHNR, CDR2 FQNEAQ, per germline (reference sequence). The CDR3 is 11 residues long. Trimming pared 5 bases from V and 9 bases from J, leaving 8 bases between. CDR3 bases: TGTGCCAGCAGCGGGACCGGGCCCCAGCATTTT. Translating gives CASSGTGPQHF.

The chain couples TRBV7-9 to TRBJ2-5; D gene unclear. Looked up from germline, CDR1 is SEHNR and CDR2 is FQNEAQ (reference sequence). The CDR3 extends over 14 amino acids. Deletions cut 5 bases from V and 5 bases from J, with 15 bases between. The CDR3: CASSKGSQVETQYF. The DNA for the CDR3 is TGTGCCAGCAGCAAGGGCAGTCAGGTGGAGACCCAGTACTTC.

This chain joins TRBV2 and TRBJ2-2; D possibly corresponds to TRBD1 (6 bases). The CDR3 totals 15 residues. Trimming pared 4 bases from V and 0 bases from J, leaving 9 bases between. CDR1 and CDR2 from the germline V gene are SNHLY and FYNNEI. CDR3 in amino acids: CASSGTAANTGELFF. The CDR3 nucleotides read TGTGCCAGCAGTGGGACAGCGGCGAACACCGGGGAGCTGTTTTTT.

This clonotype was observed at least ten times. The chain links TRBV6-6 to TRBJ1-5; D possibly corresponds to TRBD1 (6 bases). This CDR3 spans 17 amino acids. CDR1 is MNHNY and CDR2 is SVGAGI in the germline V gene (reference sequence). V dropped 6 bases and J dropped 0 bases, with 18 bases sitting between them. The CDR3 here is CASSPPGDTHSNQPQHF. The CDR3 bases are TGTGCCAGCAGCCCGCCGGGGGACACCCATAGCAATCAGCCCCAGCATTTT.

The chain employs TRBV10-3 and TRBJ2-7; 8 positions match TRBD2. The CDR3 contains 13 residues. From germline, CDR1 is ENHRY and CDR2 SYGVKD. V dropped 6 bases and J dropped 1; count of bases not matched to a gene: 2. The CDR3 DNA follows: TGTGCCATCAGCGGGGGGGGATCCTACGAGCAGTACTTC. It translates to CAISGGGSYEQYF.

The V and J genes are TRBV10-3 and TRBJ1-1, with D unclear. V lost 3 bases and J 0 bases, leaving 11 bases between the germline ends. Germline V gives CDR1 ENHRY, CDR2 SYGVKD. The CDR3 extends over 15 amino acids. CDR3 sequence reads: CAISDWTVMNTEAFF. The CDR3 coding sequence is TGTGCCATCAGTGATTGGACGGTCATGAACACTGAAGCTTTCTTT.

This clonotype was seen a few times. This chain uses TRBV2 with TRBJ2-2; no reliable D call. The CDR3 covers 13 residues. Trimming stripped 6 bases from V and 7 bases from J, with 12 bases between. Per germline, CDR1 SNHLY and CDR2 FYNNEI. CDR3 DNA sequence: TGTGCCAGCAGGGGGATCGTGAGCGGGGAGCTGTTTTTT. Translating gives CASRGIVSGELFF. The full variable domain, rest sourced from reference TRBV2 and TRBJ2-2, is EPEVTQTPSHQVTQMGQEVILRCVPISNHLYFYWYRQILGQKVEFLVSFYNNEISEKSEIFDDQFSVERPDGSNFTLKIRSTKLEDSAMYFCASRGIVSGELFFGEGSRLTVL.

The sample holds many counts of this clonotype. The V call is TRBV15, the J call TRBJ2-7; 9 bases are shared with TRBD1. The CDR3 is made up of 15 amino acids. Germline V CDR1 and CDR2: LNHNV, YYDKDF (reference sequence). V was clipped by 4 bases and J by 4 bases; unmatched bases: 8. The CDR3 DNA is TGTGCCACCAGCACCGGGACAGGGTCCCTTTACGAGCAGTACTTC. Encoded protein: CATSTGTGSLYEQYF.

The V and J genes are TRBV7-8 and TRBJ2-7; the D gene is possibly TRBD2 (6 bases). CDR1 and CDR2 from the germline V gene are SGHVS and FQNEAQ. Trimming pared 4 bases from V and 0 bases from J, leaving 16 bases between. The CDR3 runs to 16 residues. The CDR3, as DNA: TGTGCCAGCAGCTCCATATCGGGAGCAGCCTCCTACGAGCAGTACTTC. Translation: CASSSISGAASYEQYF.

The table lists this clonotype with many counts. The genes are TRBV28 and TRBJ1-5; D is uncertain. Germline CDR1 is MDHEN and CDR2 is SYDVKM. CDR3 length: 16 residues. The V end lost 7 bases, the J end lost 0 bases, and 16 bases lay between the germline ends. The CDR3 DNA sequence: TGTGCCAGCACCTCCCCAGGTTACGTTAGCAATCAGCCCCAGCATTTT. It translates to CASTSPGYVSNQPQHF.

This clonotype was seen repeatedly, ten times or more. The rearrangement joins TRBV10-3 to TRBJ2-7; TRBD1 is a possible D gene (8 bases). The V end was cut by 3 bases, the J end by 4 bases, with 16 bases between. There are 15 residues in the CDR3. Germline V CDR1 and CDR2: ENHRY, SYGVKD. The CDR3 loop is CAISDPGQGGYEQYF. The CDR3 region has the DNA TGTGCCATCAGTGACCCCGGACAGGGAGGGTACGAGCAGTACTTC.

In this sample, this clonotype turned up many times. This rearrangement joins TRBV5-1 to TRBJ1-1; D not resolved. The CDR3 has 17 residues. CDR1 is SGHRS and CDR2 is YFSETQ in the germline V gene. Trimming pared 1 base from V and 0 bases from J, leaving 16 bases between. The chain's CDR3 is CASSLSRAQTLNTEAFF. CDR3 in DNA: TGCGCCAGCAGCTTGTCTAGGGCCCAGACCTTGAACACTGAAGCTTTCTTT.